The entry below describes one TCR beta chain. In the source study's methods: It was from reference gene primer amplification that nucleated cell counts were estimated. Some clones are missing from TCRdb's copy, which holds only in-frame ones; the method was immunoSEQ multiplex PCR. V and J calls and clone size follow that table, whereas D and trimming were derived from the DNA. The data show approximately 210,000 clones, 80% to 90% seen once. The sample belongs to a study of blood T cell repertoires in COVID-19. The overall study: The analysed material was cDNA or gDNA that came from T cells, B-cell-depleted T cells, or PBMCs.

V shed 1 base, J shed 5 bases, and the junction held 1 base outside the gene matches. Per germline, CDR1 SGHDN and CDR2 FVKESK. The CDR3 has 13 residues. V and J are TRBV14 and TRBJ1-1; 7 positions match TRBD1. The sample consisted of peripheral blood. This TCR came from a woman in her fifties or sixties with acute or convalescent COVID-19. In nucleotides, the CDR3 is TGTGCCAGCAGCCAAGGACAGGGAACTGAAGCTTTCTTT. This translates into CASSQGQGTEAFF.